This entry features one TCR beta chain sequence. Its target is unknown. The sample is drawn from a study of T cell responses to AZD1222 COVID-19 vaccine. Findings and caveats of the study: Of spike-specific TCRs, nearly half reportedly target regions left unmutated in variants. Sampled repertoires all dated from after the peak T cell response. Recipients of AZD1222 seropositive at baseline numbered only 5 or 6.

The germline V gene has CDR1 LGHNA and CDR2 YNFKEQ. This CDR3 comprises 15 residues. V dropped 2 bases and J dropped 7; count of bases not matched to a gene: 5. The assay was immunoSEQ multiplex PCR, and TCRdb's table has in-frame clones only and misses some. Found here are 30,000 to 35,000 clones, more than 75% of them singletons; the top ten hold about 15%. The chain links TRBV4-2 to TRBJ1-4, with 9 positions matching TRBD1. The receptor was isolated from an adult who received the AZD1222 COVID-19 vaccine. The starting material was peripheral blood, obtained 28 days after the second AZD1222 dose. CDR3 loop: CASSQTGGVSEKLFF. The CDR3 DNA is TGTGCCAGCAGCCAAACAGGGGGCGTTAGTGAAAAACTGTTTTTT.